This entry features one TCR beta chain sequence. The antigen is undetermined. PCR was performed using 60 Vbeta and 13 Jbeta primers. TCRdb's copy holds only in-frame clones and misses some; the assay was immunoSEQ multiplex PCR. The repertoire has over 100,000 clones, around 86% of them found once; the top ten carry 2% to 2.5%. This record comes from a study of cytomegalovirus exposure and HLA in healthy donors. Study results and caveats: CMV antigen specificity was confirmed in vitro for three CMV-associated chains.

The CDR3 loop spans 14 amino acids. Germline loops: CDR1 MDHEN, CDR2 SYDVKM. The V and J ends lost 3 bases and 1 base respectively, with 7 bases between them. The clonotype was recovered from a man aged 25-40 years in good health and CMV-seronegative. This chain uses TRBV28 with TRBJ1-3; D uncertain. Sequencing was performed on PBMCs. CDR3 bases: TGTGCCAGCAGTTTTTTAGTATCTGGAAACACCATATATTTT. Protein: CASSFLVSGNTIYF.